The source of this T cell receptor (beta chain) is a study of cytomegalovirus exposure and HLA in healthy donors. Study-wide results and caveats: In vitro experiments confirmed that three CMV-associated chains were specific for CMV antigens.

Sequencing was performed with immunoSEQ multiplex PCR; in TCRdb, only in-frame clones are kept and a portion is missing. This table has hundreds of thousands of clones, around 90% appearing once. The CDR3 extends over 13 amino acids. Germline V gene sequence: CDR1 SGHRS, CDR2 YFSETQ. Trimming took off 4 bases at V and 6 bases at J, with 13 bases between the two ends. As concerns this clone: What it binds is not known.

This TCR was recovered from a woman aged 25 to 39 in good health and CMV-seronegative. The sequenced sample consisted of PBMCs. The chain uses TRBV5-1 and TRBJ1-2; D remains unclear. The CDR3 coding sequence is TGCGCCAGCAGCCCGAATTTCCAGGATGGCTACACCTTC. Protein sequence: CASSPNFQDGYTF.